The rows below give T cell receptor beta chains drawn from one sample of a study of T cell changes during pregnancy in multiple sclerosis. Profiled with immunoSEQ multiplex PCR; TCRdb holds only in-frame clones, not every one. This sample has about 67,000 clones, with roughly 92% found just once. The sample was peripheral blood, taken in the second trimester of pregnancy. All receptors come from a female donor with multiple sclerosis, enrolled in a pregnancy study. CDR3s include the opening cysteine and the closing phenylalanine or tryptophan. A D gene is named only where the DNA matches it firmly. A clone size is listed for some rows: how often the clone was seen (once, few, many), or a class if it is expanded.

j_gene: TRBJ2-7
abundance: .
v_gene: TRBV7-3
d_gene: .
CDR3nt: TGTGCCAGCAGCTTAATGTCAGGGAACGAGCAGTACTTC
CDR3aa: CASSLMSGNEQYF

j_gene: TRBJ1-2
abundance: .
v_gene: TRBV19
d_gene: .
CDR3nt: TGTGCCAGTAGTATTCCGTCCAGGCGCAACTATGGCTACACCTTC
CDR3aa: CASSIPSRRNYGYTF

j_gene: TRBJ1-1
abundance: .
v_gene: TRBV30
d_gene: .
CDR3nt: TGTGCCTGCCGAAGCAGGGAAGCTTTCTTT
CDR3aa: CACRSREAFF

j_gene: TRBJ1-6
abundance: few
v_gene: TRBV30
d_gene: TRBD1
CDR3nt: TGTGCCTGGCTACAGGGGGGGCCCCTCCACTTT
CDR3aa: CAWLQGGPLHF

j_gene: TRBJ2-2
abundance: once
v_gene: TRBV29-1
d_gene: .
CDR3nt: TGCAGCGGTTGCAGGGAGGCCGGGGAGCTGTTTTTT
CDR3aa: CSGCREAGELFF

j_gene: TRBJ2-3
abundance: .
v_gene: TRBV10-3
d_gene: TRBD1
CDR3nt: TGTGCCATCAGTGAGTCAAGTGGCAGGGGGCTAGATACGCAGTATTTT
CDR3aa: CAISESSGRGLDTQYF

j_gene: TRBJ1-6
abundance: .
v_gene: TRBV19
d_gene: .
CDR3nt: TGTGCCAGTAGTATTGGAGAACGGCCGCAAAATTCACCCCTCCACTTT
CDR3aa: CASSIGERPQNSPLHF

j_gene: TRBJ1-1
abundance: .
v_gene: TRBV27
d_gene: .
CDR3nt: TGTGCCAGCAGGGCTCAGGATTTTCTGGCTTTCTTT
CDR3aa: CASRAQDFLAFF

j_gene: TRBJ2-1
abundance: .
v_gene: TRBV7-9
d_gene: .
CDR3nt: TGTGCCAGCAGCTTTGGGCGGGCATTCGGCAATGAGCAGTTCTTC
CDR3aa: CASSFGRAFGNEQFF

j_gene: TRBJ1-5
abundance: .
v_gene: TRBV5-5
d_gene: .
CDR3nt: TGTGCCAGCAGCCTTACCCTACAGTCCAATCAGCCCCAGCATTTT
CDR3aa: CASSLTLQSNQPQHF

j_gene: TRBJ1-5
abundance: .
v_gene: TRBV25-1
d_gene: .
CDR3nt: TGTGCCAGCGGTGTCCGTGACATTGGAAAGCAGCCCCAGCATTTT
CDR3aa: CASGVRDIGKQPQHF

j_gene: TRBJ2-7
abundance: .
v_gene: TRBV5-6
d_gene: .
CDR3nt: TGTGCCAGCAGCCGCAGACAGGCGCCATACGAGCAGTACTTC
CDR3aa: CASSRRQAPYEQYF

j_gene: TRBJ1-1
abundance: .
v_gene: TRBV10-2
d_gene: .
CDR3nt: TGCGCCAGCAGTTACATGAACACTGAAGCTTTCTTT
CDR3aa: CASSYMNTEAFF

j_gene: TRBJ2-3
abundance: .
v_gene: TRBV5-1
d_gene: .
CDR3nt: TGCGCCAGCAGCTTCGGGACAGATACGCAGTATTTT
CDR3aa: CASSFGTDTQYF